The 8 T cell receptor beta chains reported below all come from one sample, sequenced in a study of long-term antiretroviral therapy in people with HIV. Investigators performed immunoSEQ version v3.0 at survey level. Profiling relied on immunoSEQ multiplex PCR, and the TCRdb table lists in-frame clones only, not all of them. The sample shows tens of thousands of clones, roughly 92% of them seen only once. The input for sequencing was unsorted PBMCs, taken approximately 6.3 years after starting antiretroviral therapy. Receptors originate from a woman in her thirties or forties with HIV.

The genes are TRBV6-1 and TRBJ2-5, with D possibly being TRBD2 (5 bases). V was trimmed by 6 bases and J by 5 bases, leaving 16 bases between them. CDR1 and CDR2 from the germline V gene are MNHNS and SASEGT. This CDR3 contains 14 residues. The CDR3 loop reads CASSLNGGGETQYF. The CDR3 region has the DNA TGTGCCAGCAGCCTCAACGGAGGTGGGGAGACCCAGTACTTC.

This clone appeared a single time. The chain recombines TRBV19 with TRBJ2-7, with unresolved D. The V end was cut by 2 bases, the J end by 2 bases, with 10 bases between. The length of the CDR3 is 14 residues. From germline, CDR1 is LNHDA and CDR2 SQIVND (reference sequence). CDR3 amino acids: CASSIQQSPYEQYF. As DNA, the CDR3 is TGTGCCAGTAGTATACAACAGTCGCCCTACGAGCAGTACTTC.

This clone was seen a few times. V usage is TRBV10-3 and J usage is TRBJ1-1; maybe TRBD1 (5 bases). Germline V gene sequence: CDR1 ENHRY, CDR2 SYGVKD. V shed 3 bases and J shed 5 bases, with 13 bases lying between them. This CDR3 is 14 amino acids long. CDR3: CAISDGGRDTEAFF. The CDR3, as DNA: TGTGCCATCAGTGATGGAGGCAGGGATACTGAAGCTTTCTTT.

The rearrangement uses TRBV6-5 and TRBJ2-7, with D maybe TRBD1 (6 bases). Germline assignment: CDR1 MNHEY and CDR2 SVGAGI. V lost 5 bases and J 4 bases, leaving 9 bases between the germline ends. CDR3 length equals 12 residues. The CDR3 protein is CASSQQGYEQYF. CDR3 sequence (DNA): TGTGCCAGCAGTCAACAGGGTTACGAGCAGTACTTC.

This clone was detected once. The CDR3, as DNA: TGCGCCAGCAGCTTGGACGGAGGTACGCAGTATTTT. Translated, it gives CASSLDGGTQYF. V is TRBV5-1 and J is TRBJ2-3; a possible D gene is TRBD2 (5 bases). Per germline, CDR1 SGHRS and CDR2 YFSETQ. Between the trimmed V and J ends, which lost 0 bases and 8 bases, there was a span of 7 bases. The CDR3 loop spans 12 amino acids. The full variable domain, with the rest looked up from reference TRBV5-1 and TRBJ2-3, is KAGVTQTPRYLIKTRGQQVTLSCSPISGHRSVSWYQQTPGQGLQFLFEYFSETQRNKGNFPGRFSGRQFSNSRSEMNVSTLELGDSALYLCASSLDGGTQYFGPGTRLTVL.

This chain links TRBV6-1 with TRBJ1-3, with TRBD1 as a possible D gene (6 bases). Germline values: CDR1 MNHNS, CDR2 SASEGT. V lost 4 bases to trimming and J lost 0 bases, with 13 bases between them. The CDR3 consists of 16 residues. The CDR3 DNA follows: TGTGCCAGCAGTGCCGGGGGCGAAGCCTCTGGAAACACCATATATTTT. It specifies CASSAGGEASGNTIYF.

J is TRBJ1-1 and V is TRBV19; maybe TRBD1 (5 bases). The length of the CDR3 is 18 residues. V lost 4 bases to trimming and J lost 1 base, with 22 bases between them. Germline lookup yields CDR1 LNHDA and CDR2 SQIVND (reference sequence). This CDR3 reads CASSKPGLGDGWNTEAFF. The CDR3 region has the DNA TGTGCCAGTAGTAAACCCGGACTTGGGGACGGGTGGAACACTGAAGCTTTCTTT.

CDR3 DNA sequence: TGTGCCAGCAGCCACCCCTCCATAGGGGGAATTCAAGAGACCCAGTACTTC. This codes for CASSHPSIGGIQETQYF. V usage is TRBV7-9 and J usage is TRBJ2-5; D possibly corresponds to TRBD1 (6 bases). This CDR3 contains 17 residues. In germline, CDR1 is SEHNR, CDR2 FQNEAQ (reference sequence). The V end was cut by 5 bases, the J end by 2 bases, with 21 bases between.